The 27 T cell receptor beta chains given below trace back to one sample, sequenced in a study of blood T cell repertoires in COVID-19. Data came from immunoSEQ multiplex PCR; TCRdb stores just in-frame clones and leaves some out. The sample records a few hundred thousand clones, around 84% being singletons. The sequencing input was peripheral blood. Receptor source: an elderly woman with COVID-19, enrolled during active disease.

This chain joins TRBV18 and TRBJ1-5, with 11 nucleotides matching TRBD1. CDR3 length: 15 residues. Trimming at V came to 5 bases and at J to 4 bases, leaving 4 bases not matched to a gene. From germline, CDR1 is KGHSH and CDR2 LQKENI. CDR3 in amino acids: CASSWGQGVNQPQHF. The CDR3 DNA reads as TGTGCCAGCTCATGGGGACAGGGGGTAAATCAGCCCCAGCATTTT.

About this clone itself: The sample holds other DNA sequences that translate to the same CDR3. V usage is TRBV19 and J usage is TRBJ1-5, with a possible D match to TRBD1 (5 bases). Germline loops: CDR1 LNHDA, CDR2 SQIVND (reference sequence). The CDR3 loop spans 14 amino acids. The germline V and J ends were trimmed by 3 bases and 3 bases, with 9 bases remaining between them. The CDR3 bases are TGTGCCAGTAGTATTGCAGGGCCCAATCAGCCCCAGCATTTT. The encoded protein is CASSIAGPNQPQHF.

This clone has more than one count but fewer than ten. One end of the junction varies from germline; a read error may be responsible. The J gene is TRBJ2-3, the V gene TRBV5-1, with 8 bases aligning to TRBD1. Germline V gene lookup returns CDR1 SGHRS and CDR2 YFSETQ. CDR3 length: 15 residues. CDR3: CASNLGDRSTDTQYF. The CDR3 DNA sequence: TGCGCCAGCAACTTGGGGGACAGGAGCACAGATACGCAGTATTTT.

This rearrangement joins TRBV7-6 to TRBJ1-2, with D perhaps TRBD1 (5 bases). The CDR3 consists of 15 residues. The V and J ends lost 4 bases and 8 bases respectively, with 20 bases between them. Germline-derived CDR1 and CDR2 are SGHVS and FNYEAQ. CDR3 residues: CASSSELPQGTGYTF. The CDR3 DNA is TGTGCCAGCAGCTCAGAGCTTCCCCAGGGTACCGGCTACACCTTC.

The V call is TRBV4-1, the J call TRBJ1-2; 7 bases are shared with TRBD1. Germline CDR1 and CDR2: MGHRA and YSYEKL. The CDR3 runs 15 residues. V shed 3 bases, J shed 2 bases, and the junction held 6 bases outside the gene matches. The CDR3 loop reads CASSHGDSVNYGYTF. The CDR3 DNA is TGCGCCAGCAGCCACGGGGACAGTGTAAACTATGGCTACACCTTC.

CDR3 nucleotide sequence: TGTGCCAGCAGCTCGGGACTCAGGATGGAGACCCAGTACTTC. Translated, it gives CASSSGLRMETQYF. The rearrangement links TRBV11-2 to TRBJ2-5, with D perhaps TRBD2 (6 bases). The CDR3 is 14 amino acids. Deletions cut 4 bases from V and 5 bases from J, with 14 bases between. CDR1 is SGHAT, CDR2 FQNNGV, per germline. The full variable domain, its missing parts supplied by reference TRBV11-2 and TRBJ2-5, is EAGVAQSPRYKIIEKRQSVAFWCNPISGHATLYWYQQILGQGPKLLIQFQNNGVVDDSQLPKDRFSAERLKGVDSTLKIQPAKLEDSAVYLCASSSGLRMETQYFGPGTRLLVL.

This clone was seen once. The rearrangement joins TRBV4-1 to TRBJ1-2, with 8 bases fitting TRBD1. In germline, CDR1 is MGHRA, CDR2 YSYEKL. Trimming at V came to 4 bases and at J to 5 bases, leaving 3 bases not matched to a gene. The CDR3 is made up of 13 amino acids. The CDR3 DNA follows: TGCGCCAGCAGCCGCGGACAGGGTTATGGCTACACCTTC. This codes for CASSRGQGYGYTF.

The rearrangement uses TRBV7-2 and TRBJ2-5; D is undetermined. V was clipped by 1 base and J by 5 bases, with 8 bases between them. CDR3 size: 13 residues. Germline V gives CDR1 SGHTA, CDR2 FQGNSA. CDR3 in amino acids: CASSLGRSETQYF. The DNA of the CDR3 is TGTGCCAGCAGCTTAGGACGTAGCGAGACCCAGTACTTC.

The J gene is TRBJ1-5, the V gene TRBV6-5; 11 bases fit TRBD1. Germline V lookup: CDR1 MNHEY, CDR2 SVGAGI. The ends lost 6 bases at V and 7 bases at J; junction bases unmatched: 8. The CDR3 consists of 15 residues. This CDR3 reads CASSQGQGAGQPQHF. CDR3 sequence (DNA): TGTGCCAGCAGCCAAGGACAGGGGGCAGGGCAGCCCCAGCATTTT.

This rearrangement joins TRBV3-1 (or the pseudogene TRBV3-2) to TRBJ2-5; TRBD2 matches 9 bases. Germline V gene sequence: CDR1 LGHDT, CDR2 YNNKEL (reference sequence). The V gene end was trimmed by 4 bases and the J gene end by 4 bases; junction bases not matched to a gene: 10. CDR3 length: 16 amino acids. CDR3: CASSLAGGRVTETQYF. The CDR3 DNA reads TGTGCCAGCAGCCTTGCGGGGGGGCGTGTAACAGAGACCCAGTACTTC.

This clone has just a few counts. The chain uses TRBV5-6 and TRBJ1-2; no clear D gene. V was shortened by 6 bases and J by 10 bases, with 19 bases between the two germline ends. This CDR3 spans 13 amino acids. CDR1 is SGHDT, CDR2 YYEEEE, per germline. The CDR3 nucleotides are TGTGCCAGCACCAGAGGGCAGGACCCACCCTACACCTTC. Protein sequence: CASTRGQDPPYTF.

The chain links TRBV11-2 to TRBJ2-5, with 8 bases matching TRBD1. This CDR3 is built from 13 residues. Germline lookup yields CDR1 SGHAT and CDR2 FQNNGV. With V trimmed by 5 bases and J by 4 bases, 3 bases remained unmatched. The CDR3, as DNA: TGTGCCAGCAGCGGACAGGGATCAGAGACCCAGTACTTC. This gives the protein CASSGQGSETQYF.

The gene calls are TRBV9 and TRBJ2-7, with D possibly TRBD2 on 6 matching bases. The CDR3 covers 14 residues. The V gene lost 3 bases and the J gene lost 5 bases, with 15 bases spanning the gap. CDR1 is SGDLS, CDR2 YYNGEE, per germline. CDR3 protein: CASSGGHGGDEQYF. Written as DNA, the CDR3 is TGTGCCAGCAGCGGCGGACACGGAGGGGACGAGCAGTACTTC.

CDR3 region: CASSHHRVEWQYF. Here the CDR3 DNA reads TGTGCCAGCAGCCACCACAGGGTTGAATGGCAGTACTTC. V usage is TRBV3-1 (or the pseudogene TRBV3-2) and J usage is TRBJ2-7; tentatively, D is TRBD1 (6 bases). The CDR3 has 13 amino acids. Germline V gives CDR1 LGHDT, CDR2 YNNKEL (reference sequence). V lost 3 bases to trimming and J lost 9 bases, with 15 bases between them.

The chain couples TRBV19 to TRBJ2-7; possibly TRBD1 for D (5 bases). The CDR3 extends over 14 amino acids. Trimming cost V 4 bases and J 0 bases, with 10 bases left between them. CDR1 LNHDA and CDR2 SQIVND come from the germline V gene (reference sequence). CDR3 loop: CASSRQMSSYEQYF. The DNA of the CDR3 is TGTGCCAGTAGTAGACAGATGAGCTCCTACGAGCAGTACTTC.

Only a few counts were recorded for this clone. The V and J genes are TRBV6-5 and TRBJ2-7, with D tentatively TRBD1 (5 bases). CDR1 MNHEY and CDR2 SVGAGI come from the germline V gene. Trimming pared 7 bases from V and 2 bases from J, leaving 15 bases between. The CDR3 spans 14 residues. CDR3 residues: CASIVGHGPYEQYF. The CDR3 DNA is TGTGCCAGCATAGTAGGACATGGGCCCTACGAGCAGTACTTC.

The chain has TRBV5-5 and TRBJ2-5; no firm D call. The V gene lost 2 bases and the J gene lost 1 base, with 3 bases spanning the gap. This CDR3 contains 12 residues. Germline V gene data show CDR1 as SGHKS and CDR2 as YYEKEE (reference sequence). CDR3 nucleotide sequence: TGTGCCAGCAGCTTCGTCCAAGAGACCCAGTACTTC. Translated, it gives CASSFVQETQYF.

The chain is built from TRBV9 and TRBJ2-1, with a weak D call TRBD2 (5 bases). Trimming stripped 3 bases from V and 6 bases from J, with 10 bases between. Per germline, CDR1 SGDLS and CDR2 YYNGEE. This CDR3 has 13 amino acids. The CDR3: CASSALEGNEQFF. Here the CDR3 DNA reads TGTGCCAGCAGCGCACTAGAGGGCAATGAGCAGTTCTTC.

This rearrangement joins TRBV3-1 (or the pseudogene TRBV3-2) to TRBJ1-5; 8 nucleotides match TRBD1. The CDR3 runs 14 residues. In germline, CDR1 is LGHDT, CDR2 YNNKEL (reference sequence). Germline trimming cut 4 bases from V and 5 bases from J; bases unmatched to any gene: 4. CDR3 sequence (DNA): TGTGCCAGCAGCCGGACAGGGCTCGATCAGCCCCAGCATTTT. Translated: CASSRTGLDQPQHF.

V is TRBV10-1 and J is TRBJ1-5, with a tentative D call TRBD1 (5 bases). Germline values: CDR1 WNHNN, CDR2 SYGVQD (reference sequence). The CDR3 extends over 16 amino acids. Trimming shortened V by 2 bases and J by 1 base, and 12 bases separated the two germline ends. The CDR3 region has the DNA TGCGCCAGCAGTGAGCGGGACTATTGGAGCAATCAGCCCCAGCATTTT. This gives the protein CASSERDYWSNQPQHF.

This sequence joins TRBV5-5 and TRBJ1-4, with a possible D match to TRBD1 (6 bases). The CDR3 has 15 amino acids. Between the trimmed V and J ends, which lost 4 bases and 8 bases, there was a span of 18 bases. Per germline, CDR1 SGHKS and CDR2 YYEKEE (reference sequence). The CDR3 protein is CASSVAGHEEEKLFF. DNA of the CDR3: TGTGCCAGCAGCGTGGCGGGACACGAGGAGGAAAAACTGTTTTTT.

The chain combines TRBV5-4 with TRBJ2-5, with TRBD2 matching 10 bases. This CDR3 has 15 amino acids. V dropped 5 bases and J dropped 4; count of bases not matched to a gene: 8. Germline-derived CDR1 and CDR2 are SGHNT and YYREEE (reference sequence). The CDR3 loop is CASRDGLAAGETQYF. The CDR3 DNA sequence: TGTGCCAGCAGGGACGGACTAGCGGCGGGAGAGACCCAGTACTTC.

The rearrangement joins TRBV6-6 to TRBJ2-3; maybe TRBD1 (6 bases). Trimming shortened V by 6 bases and J by 0 bases, and 16 bases separated the two germline ends. The CDR3 runs 16 residues. Germline assignment: CDR1 MNHNY and CDR2 SVGAGI (reference sequence). Here the CDR3 reads CASSPGQIPSTDTQYF. In DNA, the CDR3 is TGTGCCAGCAGCCCCGGACAGATTCCTAGCACAGATACGCAGTATTTT.

The chain has TRBV15 and TRBJ1-1; D might be TRBD1 (5 bases). The CDR3 is 15 residues long. In germline, CDR1 is LNHNV, CDR2 YYDKDF (reference sequence). The V and J ends lost 4 bases and 4 bases respectively, with 16 bases between them. The CDR3: CATSKVDLGGTEAFF. CDR3 nucleotide sequence: TGTGCCACCAGCAAGGTGGACCTGGGGGGCACTGAAGCTTTCTTT. The full variable domain, rest sourced from reference TRBV15 and TRBJ1-1, is DAMVIQNPRYQVTQFGKPVTLSCSQTLNHNVMYWYQQKSSQAPKLLFHYYDKDFNNEADTPDNFQSRRPNTSFCFLDIRSPGLGDTAMYLCATSKVDLGGTEAFFGQGTRLTVV.

The rearrangement links TRBV28 to TRBJ2-7; 10 bases fit TRBD1. Trimming removed 5 bases from V and 2 bases from J; junction bases left unmatched: 9. This CDR3 comprises 16 residues. CDR1 and CDR2 from the germline V gene are MDHEN and SYDVKM. CDR3 sequence reads: CASSPIGTGDPYEQYV. The CDR3 bases are TGTGCCAGCAGTCCCATCGGGACAGGGGACCCCTACGAGCAGTACGTC.

The J gene is TRBJ1-1, the V gene TRBV6-2 or TRBV6-3; D unclear. The CDR3 length is 12 residues. Germline V gene data show CDR1 as MNHEY and CDR2 as SVGEGT. The V end lost 3 bases, the J end lost 5 bases, and 7 bases lay between the germline ends. The CDR3 reads CASSYSMTEAFF. The DNA of the CDR3 is TGTGCCAGCAGTTATTCCATGACTGAAGCTTTCTTT.

The J gene is TRBJ2-2, the V gene TRBV27; D is ambiguous. The CDR3 consists of 14 residues. Looked up from germline, CDR1 is MNHEY and CDR2 is SMNVEV (reference sequence). V gave up 3 bases and J gave up 3 bases, with 8 bases separating them. CDR3 in DNA: TGTGCCAGCAGTTTGTCTTCTTACACCGGGGAGCTGTTTTTT. Translation: CASSLSSYTGELFF.